This T cell receptor (beta chain) came from a study of beta chain features in type 1 diabetes. Study-level findings and limits: Among patients, naive, central memory and Treg TCRB repertoires appeared more similar than among healthy donors. All four CD4+ subsets from Type 1 diabetes patients carried moderately but significantly shorter TCRB CDR3s.

To note about this clone: Its antigen is not identified.

The germline V gene has CDR1 MDHEN and CDR2 SYDVKM. V lost 3 bases, J lost 3 bases, and 11 bases stayed unmatched. The CDR3 sequence is 17 residues long. Stem cell-like memory, regulatory, central memory and naive CD4+ cells were sorted via CD45RO/CCR7/CD25/CD127/CD95/CD27. Expressed TCRB transcripts were sequenced because the entire RNA isolate underwent reverse transcription. There were 3.4 million or so reads on average in the naive, central memory and regulatory T cell samples. Profiling relied on immunoSEQ multiplex PCR, and the TCRdb table lists in-frame clones only, not all of them. The sample contains about 360,000 clones, about 12% of which appear only once.

The clonotype originates from a man aged 18 to 29 in good health. The V gene is TRBV28, the J gene TRBJ2-7; TRBD2 agrees at 10 bases. Sequenced sample: naive CD4+ T cells from blood. The CDR3: CASSFALTGTSVYEQYF. The CDR3 DNA reads TGTGCCAGCAGTTTCGCTCTAACCGGGACTAGCGTCTACGAGCAGTACTTC.